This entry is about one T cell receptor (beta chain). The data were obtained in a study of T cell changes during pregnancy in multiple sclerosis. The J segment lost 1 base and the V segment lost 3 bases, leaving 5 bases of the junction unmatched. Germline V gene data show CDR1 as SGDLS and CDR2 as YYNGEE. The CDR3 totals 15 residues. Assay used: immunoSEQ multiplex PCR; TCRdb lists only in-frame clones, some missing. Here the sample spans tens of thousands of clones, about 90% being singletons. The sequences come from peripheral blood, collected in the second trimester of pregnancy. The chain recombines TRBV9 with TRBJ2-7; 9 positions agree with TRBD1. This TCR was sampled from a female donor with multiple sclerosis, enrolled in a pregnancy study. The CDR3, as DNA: TGTGCCAGCAGCGCCGGACAGGGGAAATCCTACGAGCAGTACTTC. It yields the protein CASSAGQGKSYEQYF.